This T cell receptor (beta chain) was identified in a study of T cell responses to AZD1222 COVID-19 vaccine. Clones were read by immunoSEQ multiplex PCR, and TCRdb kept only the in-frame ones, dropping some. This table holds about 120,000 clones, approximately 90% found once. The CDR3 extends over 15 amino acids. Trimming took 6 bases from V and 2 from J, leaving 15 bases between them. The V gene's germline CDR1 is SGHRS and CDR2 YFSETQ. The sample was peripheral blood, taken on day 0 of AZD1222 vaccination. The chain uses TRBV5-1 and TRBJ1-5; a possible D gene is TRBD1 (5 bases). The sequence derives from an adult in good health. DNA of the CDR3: TGCGCCAGCACACCGGGTCCAGGGCGCAATCAGCCCCAGCATTTT. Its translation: CASTPGPGRNQPQHF.